Listed here is a single T cell receptor (beta chain). Its antigen is not known. Every sample yielded at least 6.5 million isolated PBMCs. The data belong to a study of blood T cells in healthy people across ages. The germline V gene has CDR1 MNHEY and CDR2 SMNVEV (reference sequence). The CDR3 length is 15 residues. The V end was cut by 6 bases, the J end by 5 bases, with 16 bases between. Primers used in a second PCR of about 6 to 11 cycles were a sample-barcoded 5' primer and a J-beta primer mix. Every cDNA molecule bore a tag from a template-switch adaptor containing 12 random nucleotides. TCRdb ran MiXCR on the 5' RACE reads and lists one entry per CDR3 protein. The table has about 800,000 distinct CDR3 sequences, roughly 25% seen once. The study's findings and limits: Age showed a roughly linear inverse relationship with TCR beta diversity per million T cells.

The same sample was also used in a study of T cells of mothers and their children. This second report adds: The authors added sample barcodes and 2-4 random nucleotides using the M1S primer of the second PCR.

The sequence was collected from a boy younger than 18 in good health. The V and J genes are TRBV27 and TRBJ1-4; tentative D call: TRBD1 (5 bases). The specimen was blood. The CDR3 sequence is CASSLGQGRNEKLFF. The CDR3 nucleotides read TGTGCCAGCAGCCTGGGTCAGGGAAGAAATGAAAAACTGTTTTTT.